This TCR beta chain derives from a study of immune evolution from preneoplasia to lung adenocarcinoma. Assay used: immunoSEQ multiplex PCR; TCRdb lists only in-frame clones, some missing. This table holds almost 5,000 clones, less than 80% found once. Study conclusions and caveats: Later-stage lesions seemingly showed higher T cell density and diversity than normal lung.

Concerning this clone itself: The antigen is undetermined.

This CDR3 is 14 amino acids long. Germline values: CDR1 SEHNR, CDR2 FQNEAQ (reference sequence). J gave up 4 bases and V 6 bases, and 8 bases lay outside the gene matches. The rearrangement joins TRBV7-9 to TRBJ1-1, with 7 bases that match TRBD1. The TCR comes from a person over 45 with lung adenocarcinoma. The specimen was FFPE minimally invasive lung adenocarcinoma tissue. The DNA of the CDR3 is TGTGCCAGCAGATCCATCTCAGGGGGCACTGAAGCTTTCTTT. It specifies CASRSISGGTEAFF.